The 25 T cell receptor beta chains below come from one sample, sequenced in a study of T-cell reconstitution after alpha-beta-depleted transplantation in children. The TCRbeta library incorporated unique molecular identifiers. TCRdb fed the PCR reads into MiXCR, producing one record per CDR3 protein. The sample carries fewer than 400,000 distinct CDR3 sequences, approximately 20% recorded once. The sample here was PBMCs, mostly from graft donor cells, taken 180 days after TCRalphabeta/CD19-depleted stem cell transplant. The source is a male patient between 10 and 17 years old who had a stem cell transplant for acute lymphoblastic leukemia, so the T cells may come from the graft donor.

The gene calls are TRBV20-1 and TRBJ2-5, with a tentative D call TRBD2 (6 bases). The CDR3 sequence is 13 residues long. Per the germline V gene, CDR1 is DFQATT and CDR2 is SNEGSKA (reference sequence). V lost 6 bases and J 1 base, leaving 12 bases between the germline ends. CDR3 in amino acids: CSAPEGTQETQYF. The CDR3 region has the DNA TGCAGTGCCCCGGAGGGGACCCAAGAGACCCAGTACTTC.

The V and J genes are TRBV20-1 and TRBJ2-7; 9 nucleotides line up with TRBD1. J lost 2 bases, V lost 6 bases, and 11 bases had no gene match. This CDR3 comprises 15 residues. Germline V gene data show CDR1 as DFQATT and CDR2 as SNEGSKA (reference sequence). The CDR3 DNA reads TGCAGTGCCCAGGGACAGGGACCTTCAGCCTACGAGCAGTACTTC. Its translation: CSAQGQGPSAYEQYF.

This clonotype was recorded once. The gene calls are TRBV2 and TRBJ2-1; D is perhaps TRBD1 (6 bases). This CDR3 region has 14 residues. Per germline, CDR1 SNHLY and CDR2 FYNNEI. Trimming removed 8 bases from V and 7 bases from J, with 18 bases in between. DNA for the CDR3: TGTGCCAGCGTAGGGGACACACACATAAATGAGCAGTTCTTC. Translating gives CASVGDTHINEQFF.

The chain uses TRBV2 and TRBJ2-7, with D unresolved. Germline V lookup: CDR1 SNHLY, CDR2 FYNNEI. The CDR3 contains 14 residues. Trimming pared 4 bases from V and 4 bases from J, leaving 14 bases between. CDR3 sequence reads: CASSAQQFKYEQYF. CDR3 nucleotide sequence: TGTGCCAGCAGTGCACAGCAGTTTAAGTACGAGCAGTACTTC. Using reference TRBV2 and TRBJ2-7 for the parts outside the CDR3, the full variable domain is EPEVTQTPSHQVTQMGQEVILRCVPISNHLYFYWYRQILGQKVEFLVSFYNNEISEKSEIFDDQFSVERPDGSNFTLKIRSTKLEDSAMYFCASSAQQFKYEQYFGPGTRLTVT.

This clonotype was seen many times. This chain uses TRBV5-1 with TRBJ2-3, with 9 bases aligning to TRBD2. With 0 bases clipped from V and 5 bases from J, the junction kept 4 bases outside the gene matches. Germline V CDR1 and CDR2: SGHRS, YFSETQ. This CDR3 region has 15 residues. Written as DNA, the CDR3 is TGCGCCAGCAGCTTGGTGGCTAGCGGGAAAGATACGCAGTATTTT. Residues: CASSLVASGKDTQYF.

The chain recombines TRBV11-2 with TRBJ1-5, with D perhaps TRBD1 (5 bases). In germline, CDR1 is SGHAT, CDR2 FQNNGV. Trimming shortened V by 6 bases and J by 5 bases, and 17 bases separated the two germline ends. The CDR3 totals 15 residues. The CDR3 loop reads CASSSGRGGHQPQHF. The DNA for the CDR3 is TGTGCCAGCAGTTCAGGTCGCGGGGGTCATCAGCCCCAGCATTTT.

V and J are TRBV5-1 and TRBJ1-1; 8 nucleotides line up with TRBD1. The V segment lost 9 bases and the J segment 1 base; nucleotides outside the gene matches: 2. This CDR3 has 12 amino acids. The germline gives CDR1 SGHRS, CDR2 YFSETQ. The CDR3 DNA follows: TGCGCCACCGGGACAGGGAACACTGAAGCTTTCTTT. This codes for CATGTGNTEAFF.

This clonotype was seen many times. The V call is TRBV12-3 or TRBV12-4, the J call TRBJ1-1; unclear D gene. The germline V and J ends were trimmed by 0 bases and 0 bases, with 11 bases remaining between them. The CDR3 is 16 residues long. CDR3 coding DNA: TGTGCCAGCAGTTTAGCGCTAACCACGATGAACACTGAAGCTTTCTTT. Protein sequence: CASSLALTTMNTEAFF.

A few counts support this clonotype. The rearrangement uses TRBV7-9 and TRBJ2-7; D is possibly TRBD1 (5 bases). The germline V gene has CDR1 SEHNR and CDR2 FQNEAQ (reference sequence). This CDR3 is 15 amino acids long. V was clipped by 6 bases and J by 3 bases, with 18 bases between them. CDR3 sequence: CASRNANRKNYEQYF. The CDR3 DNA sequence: TGTGCCAGCAGAAATGCGAACAGGAAGAACTACGAGCAGTACTTC.

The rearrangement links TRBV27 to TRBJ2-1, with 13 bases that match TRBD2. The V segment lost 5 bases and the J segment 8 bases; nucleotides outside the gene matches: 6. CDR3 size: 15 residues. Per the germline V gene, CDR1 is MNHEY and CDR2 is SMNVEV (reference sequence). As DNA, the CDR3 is TGTGCCAGCAGTACCGGGACTAGCGGGAAAGATGAGCAGTTCTTC. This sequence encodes CASSTGTSGKDEQFF.

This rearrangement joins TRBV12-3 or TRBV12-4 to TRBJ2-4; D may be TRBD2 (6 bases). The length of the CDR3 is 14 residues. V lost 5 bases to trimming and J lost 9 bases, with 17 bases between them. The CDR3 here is CASSALGLGAIQYF. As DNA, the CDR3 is TGTGCCAGCAGTGCTCTGGGACTGGGAGCCATTCAGTACTTC.

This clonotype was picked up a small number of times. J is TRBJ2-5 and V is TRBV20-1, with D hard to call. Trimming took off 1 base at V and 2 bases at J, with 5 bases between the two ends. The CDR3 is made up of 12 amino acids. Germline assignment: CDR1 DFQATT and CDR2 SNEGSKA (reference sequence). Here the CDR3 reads CSARVGQETQYF. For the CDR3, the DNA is TGCAGTGCTAGAGTAGGGCAAGAGACCCAGTACTTC.

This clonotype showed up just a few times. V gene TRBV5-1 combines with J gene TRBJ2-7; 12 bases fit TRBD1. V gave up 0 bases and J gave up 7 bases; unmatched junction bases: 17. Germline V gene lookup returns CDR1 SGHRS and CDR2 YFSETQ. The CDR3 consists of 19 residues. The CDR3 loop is CASSLVGLLPGQGAGEQYF. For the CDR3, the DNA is TGCGCCAGCAGCTTGGTCGGCCTTCTACCGGGACAGGGGGCGGGAGAGCAGTACTTC. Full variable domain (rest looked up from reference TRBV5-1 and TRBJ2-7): KAGVTQTPRYLIKTRGQQVTLSCSPISGHRSVSWYQQTPGQGLQFLFEYFSETQRNKGNFPGRFSGRQFSNSRSEMNVSTLELGDSALYLCASSLVGLLPGQGAGEQYFGPGTRLTVT.

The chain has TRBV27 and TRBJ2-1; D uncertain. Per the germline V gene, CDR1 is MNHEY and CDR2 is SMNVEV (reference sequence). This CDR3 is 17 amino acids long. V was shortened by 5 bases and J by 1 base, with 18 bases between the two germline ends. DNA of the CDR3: TGTGCCAGCAGTGACCCAAGGCTAGTGGAGTCCTACAATGAGCAGTTCTTC. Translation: CASSDPRLVESYNEQFF.

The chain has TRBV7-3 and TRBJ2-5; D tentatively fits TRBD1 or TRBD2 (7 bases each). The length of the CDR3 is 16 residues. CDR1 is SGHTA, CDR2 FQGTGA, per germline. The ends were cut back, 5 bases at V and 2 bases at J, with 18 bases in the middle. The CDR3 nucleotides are TGTGCCAGCAGCCCCGCAGGGGGGGGCCTACAAGAGACCCAGTACTTC. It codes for CASSPAGGGLQETQYF. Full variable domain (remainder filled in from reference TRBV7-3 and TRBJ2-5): GAGVSQTPSNKVTEKGKYVELRCDPISGHTALYWYRQSLGQGPEFLIYFQGTGAADDSGLPNDRFFAVRPEGSVSTLKIQRTERGDSAVYLCASSPAGGGLQETQYFGPGTRLLVL.

CDR3 sequence: CASRMKGGPYEQYF. In DNA form, the CDR3 reads TGTGCCAGCAGAATGAAGGGGGGCCCCTACGAGCAGTACTTC. The rearrangement joins TRBV5-5 to TRBJ2-7, with D perhaps being TRBD1 or TRBD2 (6 bases each). Germline loops: CDR1 SGHKS, CDR2 YYEKEE (reference sequence). The CDR3 runs to 14 residues. Trimming cost V 5 bases and J 2 bases, with 14 bases left between them.

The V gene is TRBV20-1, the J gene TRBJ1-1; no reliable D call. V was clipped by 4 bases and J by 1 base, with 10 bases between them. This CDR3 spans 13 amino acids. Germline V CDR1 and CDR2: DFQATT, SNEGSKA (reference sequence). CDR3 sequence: CSANIDGNTEAFF. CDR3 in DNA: TGCAGTGCTAACATCGACGGGAACACTGAAGCTTTCTTT.

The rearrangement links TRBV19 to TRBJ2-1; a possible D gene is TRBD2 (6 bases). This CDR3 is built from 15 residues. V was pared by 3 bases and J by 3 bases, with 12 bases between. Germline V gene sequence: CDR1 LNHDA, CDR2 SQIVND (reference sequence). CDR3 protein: CASSIDGGLYNEQFF. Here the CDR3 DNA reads TGTGCCAGTAGTATCGACGGGGGTCTCTACAATGAGCAGTTCTTC.

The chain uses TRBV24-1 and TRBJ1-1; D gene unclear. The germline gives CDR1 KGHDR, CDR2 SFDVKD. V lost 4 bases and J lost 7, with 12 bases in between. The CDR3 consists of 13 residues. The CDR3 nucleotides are TGTGCCACCAGTGACCCACGACACAATGAAGCTTTCTTT. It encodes CATSDPRHNEAFF.

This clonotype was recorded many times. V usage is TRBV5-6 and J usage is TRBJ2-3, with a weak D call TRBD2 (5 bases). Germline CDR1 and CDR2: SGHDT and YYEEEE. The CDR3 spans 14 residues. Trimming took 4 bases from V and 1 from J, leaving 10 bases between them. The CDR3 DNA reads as TGTGCCAGCAGCCTGCTGGAGGGCACAGATACGCAGTATTTT. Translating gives CASSLLEGTDTQYF.

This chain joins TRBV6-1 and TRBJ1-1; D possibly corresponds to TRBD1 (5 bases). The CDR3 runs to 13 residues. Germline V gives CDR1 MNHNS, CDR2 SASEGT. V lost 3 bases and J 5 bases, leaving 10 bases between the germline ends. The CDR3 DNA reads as TGTGCCAGCAGTGAGGGACGGTTAACTGAAGCTTTCTTT. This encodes CASSEGRLTEAFF.

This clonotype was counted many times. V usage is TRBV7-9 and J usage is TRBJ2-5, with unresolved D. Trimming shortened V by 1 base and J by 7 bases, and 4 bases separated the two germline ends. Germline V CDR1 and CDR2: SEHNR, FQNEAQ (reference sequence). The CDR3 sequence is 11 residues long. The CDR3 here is CASSLEGTQYF. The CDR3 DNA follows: TGTGCCAGCAGCTTAGAAGGGACCCAGTACTTC. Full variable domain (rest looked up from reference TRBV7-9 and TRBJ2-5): DTGVSQNPRHKITKRGQNVTFRCDPISEHNRLYWYRQTLGQGPEFLTYFQNEAQLEKSRLLSDRFSAERPKGSFSTLEIQRTEQGDSAMYLCASSLEGTQYFGPGTRLLVL.

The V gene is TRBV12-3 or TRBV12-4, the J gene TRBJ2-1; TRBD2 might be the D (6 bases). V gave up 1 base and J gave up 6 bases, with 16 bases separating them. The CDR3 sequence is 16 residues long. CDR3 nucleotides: TGTGCCAGCAGTTTAGAGTCGTGGGAGGAGGGCAATGAGCAGTTCTTC. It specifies CASSLESWEEGNEQFF.

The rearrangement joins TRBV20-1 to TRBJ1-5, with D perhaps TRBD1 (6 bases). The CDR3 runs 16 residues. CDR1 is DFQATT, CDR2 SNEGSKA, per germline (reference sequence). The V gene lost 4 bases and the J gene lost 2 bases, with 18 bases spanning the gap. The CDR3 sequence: CSANRWGGEGNQPQHF. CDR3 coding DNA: TGCAGTGCTAACCGCTGGGGGGGCGAGGGCAATCAGCCCCAGCATTTT.

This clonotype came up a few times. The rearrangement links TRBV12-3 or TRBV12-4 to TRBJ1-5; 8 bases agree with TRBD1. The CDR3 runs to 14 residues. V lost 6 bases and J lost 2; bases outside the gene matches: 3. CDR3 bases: TGTGCCAGCAGCCAGGGGGCCCGCAATCAGCCCCAGCATTTT. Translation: CASSQGARNQPQHF.